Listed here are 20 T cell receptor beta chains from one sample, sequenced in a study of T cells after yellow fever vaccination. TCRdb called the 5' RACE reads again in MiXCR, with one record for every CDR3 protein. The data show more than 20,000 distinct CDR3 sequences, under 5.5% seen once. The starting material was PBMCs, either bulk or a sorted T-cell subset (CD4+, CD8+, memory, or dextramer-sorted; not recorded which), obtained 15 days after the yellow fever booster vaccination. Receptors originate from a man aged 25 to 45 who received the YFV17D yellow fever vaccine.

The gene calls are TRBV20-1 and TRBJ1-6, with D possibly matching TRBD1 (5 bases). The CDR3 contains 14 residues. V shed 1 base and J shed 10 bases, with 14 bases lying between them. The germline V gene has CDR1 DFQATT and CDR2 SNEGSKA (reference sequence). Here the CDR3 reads CSARASRVGSPLHF. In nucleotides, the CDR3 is TGCAGTGCTAGAGCTAGCAGGGTAGGGTCACCCCTCCACTTT.

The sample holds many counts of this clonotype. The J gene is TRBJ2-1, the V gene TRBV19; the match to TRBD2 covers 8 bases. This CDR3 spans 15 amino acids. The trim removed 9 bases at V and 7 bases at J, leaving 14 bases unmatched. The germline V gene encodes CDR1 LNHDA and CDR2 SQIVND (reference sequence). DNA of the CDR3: TGTGCCAGCCTAGAAAGCGGGAGAGCCAGGAATGAGCAGTTCTTC. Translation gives CASLESGRARNEQFF. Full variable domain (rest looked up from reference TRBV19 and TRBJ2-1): DGGITQSPKYLFRKEGQNVTLSCEQNLNHDAMYWYRQDPGQGLRLIYYSQIVNDFQKGDIAEGYSVSREKKESFPLTVTSAQKNPTAFYLCASLESGRARNEQFFGPGTRLTVL.

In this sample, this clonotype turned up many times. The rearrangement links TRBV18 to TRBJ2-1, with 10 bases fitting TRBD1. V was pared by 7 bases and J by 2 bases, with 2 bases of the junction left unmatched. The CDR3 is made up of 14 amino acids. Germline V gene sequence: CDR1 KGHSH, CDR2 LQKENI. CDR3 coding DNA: TGTGCCAGCTACGGGACAGGGGCCTACAATGAGCAGTTCTTC. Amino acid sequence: CASYGTGAYNEQFF.

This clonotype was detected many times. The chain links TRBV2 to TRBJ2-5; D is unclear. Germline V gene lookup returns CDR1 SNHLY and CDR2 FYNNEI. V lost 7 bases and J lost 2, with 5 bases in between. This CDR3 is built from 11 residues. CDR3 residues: CASTIQETQYF. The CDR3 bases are TGTGCCAGCACCATACAAGAGACCCAGTACTTC.

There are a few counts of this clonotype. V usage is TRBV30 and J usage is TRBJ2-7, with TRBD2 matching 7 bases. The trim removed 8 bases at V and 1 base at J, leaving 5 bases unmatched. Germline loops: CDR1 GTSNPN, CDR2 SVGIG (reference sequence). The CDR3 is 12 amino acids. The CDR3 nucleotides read TGTGCCGGGGGGAGGGGATCCTACGAGCAGTACTTC. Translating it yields CAGGRGSYEQYF.

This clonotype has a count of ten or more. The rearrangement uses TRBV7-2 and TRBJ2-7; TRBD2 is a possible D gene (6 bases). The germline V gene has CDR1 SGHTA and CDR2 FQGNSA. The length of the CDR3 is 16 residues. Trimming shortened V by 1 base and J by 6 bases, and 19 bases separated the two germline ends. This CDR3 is CASSLGGWRENSEQYF. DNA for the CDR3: TGTGCCAGCAGCTTAGGGGGGTGGCGGGAAAATTCCGAGCAGTACTTC.

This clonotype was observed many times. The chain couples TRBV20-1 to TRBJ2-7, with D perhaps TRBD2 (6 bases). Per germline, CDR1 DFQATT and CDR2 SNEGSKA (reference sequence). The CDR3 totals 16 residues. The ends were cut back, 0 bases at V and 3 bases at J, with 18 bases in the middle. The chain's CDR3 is CSARDGEAGPVYEQYF. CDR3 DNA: TGCAGTGCTAGAGATGGGGAGGCAGGACCGGTCTACGAGCAGTACTTC.

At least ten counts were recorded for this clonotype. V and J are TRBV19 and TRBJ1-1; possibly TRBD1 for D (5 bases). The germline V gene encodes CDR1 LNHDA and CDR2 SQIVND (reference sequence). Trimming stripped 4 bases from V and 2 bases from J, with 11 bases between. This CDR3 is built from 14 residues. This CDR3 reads CASSRQSYNTEAFF. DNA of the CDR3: TGTGCCAGTAGTAGACAGAGTTATAACACTGAAGCTTTCTTT.

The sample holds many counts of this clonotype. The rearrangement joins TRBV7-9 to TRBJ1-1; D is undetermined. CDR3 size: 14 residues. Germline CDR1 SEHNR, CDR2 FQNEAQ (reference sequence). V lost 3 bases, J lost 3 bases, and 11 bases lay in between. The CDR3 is CASSFEGRDTEAFF. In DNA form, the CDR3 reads TGTGCCAGCAGCTTTGAGGGCCGGGACACTGAAGCTTTCTTT.

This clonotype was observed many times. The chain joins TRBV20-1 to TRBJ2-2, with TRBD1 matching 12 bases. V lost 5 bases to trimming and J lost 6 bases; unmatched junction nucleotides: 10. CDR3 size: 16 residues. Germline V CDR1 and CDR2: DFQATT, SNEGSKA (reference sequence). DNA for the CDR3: TGCAGTGCTCGAGTACCGGGACAGGGGGCGCCCGGGGAGCTGTTTTTT. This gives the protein CSARVPGQGAPGELFF.

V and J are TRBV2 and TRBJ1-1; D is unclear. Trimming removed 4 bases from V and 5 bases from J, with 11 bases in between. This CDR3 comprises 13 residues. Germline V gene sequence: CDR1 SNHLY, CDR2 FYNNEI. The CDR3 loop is CASSAIGETEAFF. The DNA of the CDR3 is TGTGCCAGCAGTGCGATCGGGGAAACTGAAGCTTTCTTT. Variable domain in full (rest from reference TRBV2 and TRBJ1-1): EPEVTQTPSHQVTQMGQEVILRCVPISNHLYFYWYRQILGQKVEFLVSFYNNEISEKSEIFDDQFSVERPDGSNFTLKIRSTKLEDSAMYFCASSAIGETEAFFGQGTRLTVV.

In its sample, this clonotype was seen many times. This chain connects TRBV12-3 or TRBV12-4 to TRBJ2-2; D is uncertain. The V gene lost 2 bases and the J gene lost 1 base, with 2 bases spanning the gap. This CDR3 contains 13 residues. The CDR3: CASSLRNTGELFF. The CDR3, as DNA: TGTGCCAGCAGTTTAAGGAACACCGGGGAGCTGTTTTTT.

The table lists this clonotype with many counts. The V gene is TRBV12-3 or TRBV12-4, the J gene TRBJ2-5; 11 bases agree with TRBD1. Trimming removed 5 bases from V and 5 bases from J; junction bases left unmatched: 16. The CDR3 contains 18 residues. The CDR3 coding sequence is TGTGCCAGCAGTACCCGGATAATCGGGACAGGGGGAATGGAGACCCAGTACTTC. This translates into CASSTRIIGTGGMETQYF.

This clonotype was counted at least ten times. DNA for the CDR3: TGTGCCAGCACCATCAAGGAGACCCAGTACTTC. Amino acid sequence: CASTIKETQYF. The V and J genes are TRBV7-9 and TRBJ2-5; no clear D. Germline V gene lookup returns CDR1 SEHNR and CDR2 FQNEAQ (reference sequence). CDR3 length: 11 residues. V was shortened by 7 bases and J by 5 bases, with 8 bases between the two germline ends.

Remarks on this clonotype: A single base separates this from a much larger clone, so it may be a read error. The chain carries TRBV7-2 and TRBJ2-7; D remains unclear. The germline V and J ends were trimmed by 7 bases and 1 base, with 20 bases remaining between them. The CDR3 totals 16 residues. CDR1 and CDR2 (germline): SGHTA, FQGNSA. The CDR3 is CASTKRTAMGSYEQYF. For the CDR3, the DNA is TGTGCCAGCACCAAGCGCACCGCGATGGGGTCCTACGAGCAGTACTTC.

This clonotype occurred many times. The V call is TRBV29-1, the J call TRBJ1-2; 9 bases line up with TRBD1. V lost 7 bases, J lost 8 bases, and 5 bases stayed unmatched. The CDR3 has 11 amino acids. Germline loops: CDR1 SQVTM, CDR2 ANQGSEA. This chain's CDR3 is CSGGQGGGYTF. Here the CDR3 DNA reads TGCAGCGGGGGACAGGGTGGAGGCTACACCTTC.

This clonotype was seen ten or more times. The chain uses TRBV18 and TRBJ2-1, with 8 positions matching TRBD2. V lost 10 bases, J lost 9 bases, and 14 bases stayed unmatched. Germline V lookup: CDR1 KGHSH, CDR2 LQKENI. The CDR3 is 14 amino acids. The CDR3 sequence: CATSFSGGVFEQFF. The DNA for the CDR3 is TGTGCCACCTCGTTCAGCGGGGGAGTATTTGAGCAGTTCTTC.

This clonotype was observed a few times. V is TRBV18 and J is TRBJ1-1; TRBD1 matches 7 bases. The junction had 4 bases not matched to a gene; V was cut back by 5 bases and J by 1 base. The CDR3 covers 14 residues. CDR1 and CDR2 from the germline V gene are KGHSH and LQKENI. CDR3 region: CASSTQGSNTEAFF. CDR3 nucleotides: TGTGCCAGCTCAACACAGGGGTCGAACACTGAAGCTTTCTTT. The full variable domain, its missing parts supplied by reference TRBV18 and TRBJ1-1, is NAGVMQNPRHLVRRRGQEARLRCSPMKGHSHVYWYRQLPEEGLKFMVYLQKENIIDESGMPKERFSAEFPKEGPSILRIQQVVRGDSAAYFCASSTQGSNTEAFFGQGTRLTVV.

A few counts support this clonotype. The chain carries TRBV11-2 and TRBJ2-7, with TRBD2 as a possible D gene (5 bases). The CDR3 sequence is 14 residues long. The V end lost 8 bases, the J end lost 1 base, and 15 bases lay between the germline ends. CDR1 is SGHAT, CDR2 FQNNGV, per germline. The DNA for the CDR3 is TGTGCCAGCCTTGCGGCCCGCGGGTCCTACGAGCAGTACTTC. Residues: CASLAARGSYEQYF.

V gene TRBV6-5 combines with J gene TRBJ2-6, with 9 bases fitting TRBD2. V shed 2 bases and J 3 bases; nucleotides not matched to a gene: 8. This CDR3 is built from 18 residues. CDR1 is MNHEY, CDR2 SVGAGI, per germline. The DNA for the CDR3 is TGTGCCAGCAGTTACAGGGCGGGAGGGCCGCGTGGGGCCAACGTCCTGACTTTC. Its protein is CASSYRAGGPRGANVLTF.